A selection of T cell receptor beta chains follows, all from one sample in a study of radiotherapy plus CTLA-4 blockade in lung cancer. Repertoires were generated with immunoSEQ multiplex PCR, while TCRdb's copy carries only in-frame clones and drops some. The sample yields 80,000 or so clones, about 79% seen once. Material: peripheral blood, obtained from a patient treated with radiotherapy plus ipilimumab. Receptors were obtained from a human donor with non-small cell lung cancer whose response to radiotherapy plus ipilimumab could not be evaluated. Some clones in this sample may be carry-over from other donors' samples. CDR3s include the opening cysteine and the closing phenylalanine or tryptophan. The order of the fields is D gene, J gene, V gene, clone size, CDR3 protein, CDR3 DNA. The D gene is left open where the match is weak. Clone size appears in some rows only: once, few, many, or a class for an expanded clone.

>.|TRBJ1-1|TRBV11-3|.
CASSPETGEAFF
TGTGCCAGCAGCCCCGAGACGGGTGAAGCTTTCTTT
>TRBD1|TRBJ1-2|TRBV27|few
CASSLSVLQGRSYGYTF
TGTGCCAGCAGTTTATCCGTTCTACAGGGGAGGTCTTATGGCTACACCTTC
>.|TRBJ1-4|TRBV9|.
CASSSREGGEAQKLFF
TGTGCCAGCAGCTCCCGGGAAGGGGGGGAGGCTCAAAAACTGTTTTTT
>.|TRBJ1-1|TRBV29-1|.
CSATENTEAFF
TGCAGCGCGACAGAGAACACTGAAGCTTTCTTT
>TRBD1|TRBJ1-2|TRBV4-2|once
CASSQDQTGNGYTF
TGTGCCAGCAGCCAAGATCAGACAGGGAACGGCTACACCTTC
>.|TRBJ1-1|TRBV18|.
CASSSGSLTEAFF
TGTGCCAGCTCATCCGGGTCACTCACTGAAGCTTTCTTT
>.|TRBJ1-3|TRBV5-1|.
CASSLASSGNTIYF
TGCGCCAGCAGCTTGGCGAGCTCTGGAAACACCATATATTTT
>TRBD2|TRBJ2-3|TRBV27|once
CASSRTRGTDTQYF
TGTGCCAGCAGTAGGACTAGGGGCACAGATACGCAGTATTTT
>.|TRBJ1-1|TRBV4-1|.
CASSQQWRENTEAFF
TGCGCCAGCAGCCAACAATGGAGAGAGAACACTGAAGCTTTCTTT
>.|TRBJ1-4|TRBV7-9|few
CASSRWGPQSNEKLFF
TGTGCCAGCAGCCGCTGGGGGCCGCAGTCTAATGAAAAACTGTTTTTT
>.|TRBJ2-7|TRBV5-1|.
CASSPSRGLSYEQYF
TGCGCCAGCAGCCCCTCGAGGGGACTGAGCTACGAGCAGTACTTC
>TRBD1|TRBJ2-7|TRBV27|.
CASSLDRAYEQYF
TGTGCCAGCAGCTTGGACAGGGCCTACGAGCAGTACTTC
>.|TRBJ1-4|TRBV7-9|few
CASSPPTVQNEKLFF
TGTGCCAGCAGCCCACCGACAGTCCAAAATGAAAAACTGTTTTTT
>.|TRBJ1-1|TRBV5-4|.
CASSLRNTEAFF
TGTGCCAGCAGCCTGAGGAACACTGAAGCTTTCTTT
>.|TRBJ1-3|TRBV5-1|.
CASSLGEARGNTIYF
TGCGCCAGCAGCTTGGGGGAGGCTCGAGGAAACACCATATATTTT
>TRBD2|TRBJ2-7|TRBV5-1|.
CASSLRLGGVTGSEQYF
TGCGCCAGCAGCTTGCGGTTGGGGGGGGTAACGGGGTCCGAGCAGTACTTC
>TRBD2|TRBJ2-7|TRBV11-2|.
CASSLTSGAYEQYF
TGTGCCAGCAGCTTGACTAGCGGGGCCTACGAGCAGTACTTC
>.|TRBJ2-4|TRBV28|.
CASSLRWGSSIQYF
TGTGCCAGCAGCCTACGTTGGGGCAGCTCTATTCAGTACTTC
>TRBD1|TRBJ1-1|TRBV6-5|once
CASSRFGTGVEAFF
TGTGCCAGCAGTCGCTTCGGGACAGGGGTTGAAGCTTTCTTT
>.|TRBJ2-7|TRBV2|.
CASSDMQGSYEQYF
TGTGCCAGCAGTGACATGCAGGGGTCCTACGAGCAGTACTTC
>TRBD1|TRBJ2-7|TRBV5-1|.
CASSLGVPNRGTFYEQYF
TGCGCCAGCAGCTTGGGGGTCCCGAACAGGGGTACGTTCTACGAGCAGTACTTC
>.|TRBJ1-2|TRBV6-4|.
CASSPTLRYYGYTF
TGTGCCAGCAGTCCCACCCTGCGTTACTATGGCTACACCTTC
>.|TRBJ2-7|TRBV4-1|.
CASSQDGRGYEQYF
TGCGCCAGCAGCCAAGATGGCAGGGGTTACGAGCAGTACTTC
>.|TRBJ1-3|TRBV18|few
CASSPPRGIGGNTIYF
TGTGCCAGCTCACCACCGCGAGGGATCGGTGGAAACACCATATATTTT
>TRBD1|TRBJ1-1|TRBV5-1|.
CASSPYRGLDTEAFF
TGCGCCAGCAGCCCATACAGGGGGCTGGACACTGAAGCTTTCTTT
>.|TRBJ1-5|TRBV6-5|.
CASSPLTGNQPQHF
TGTGCCAGCAGTCCCCTGACAGGCAATCAGCCCCAGCATTTT
>TRBD1|TRBJ2-5|TRBV6-4|.
CASSETGGETQYF
TGTGCCAGCAGTGAAACAGGGGGAGAGACCCAGTACTTC
>TRBD2|TRBJ2-4|TRBV5-4|.
CASSLAGGAKNIQYF
TGTGCCAGCAGCTTGGCGGGGGGGGCCAAAAACATTCAGTACTTC
>TRBD1|TRBJ1-2|TRBV29-1|once
CSVSRTGRGYTF
TGCAGCGTTTCGAGGACAGGGCGAGGCTACACCTTC
>TRBD1|TRBJ2-3|TRBV5-4|.
CASSLRTGADTQYF
TGTGCCAGCAGCCTGCGGACAGGGGCAGATACGCAGTATTTT
>.|TRBJ2-7|TRBV4-1|.
CASSLGTGREEQYF
TGCGCCAGCAGCCTGGGAACAGGGAGGGAGGAGCAGTACTTC
>.|TRBJ2-1|TRBV14|once
CASSDGTYNEQFF
TGTGCCAGCAGCGACGGGACCTACAATGAGCAGTTCTTC
>TRBD1|TRBJ2-6|TRBV4-1|.
CASSQGTGSSGANVLTF
TGCGCCAGCAGCCAAGGGACAGGGAGCTCTGGGGCCAACGTCCTGACTTTC
>.|TRBJ2-7|TRBV11-1|few
CASSEGREQYF
TGTGCCAGCAGCGAAGGGAGGGAGCAGTACTTC
>.|TRBJ1-6|TRBV7-3|few
CASSLLNSPLHF
TGTGCCAGCAGCCTCCTCAATTCACCCCTCCACTTT
>.|TRBJ1-2|TRBV27|.
CASSLAGSYGYTF
TGTGCCAGCAGTTTGGCGGGGAGCTATGGCTACACCTTC
>.|TRBJ1-1|TRBV10-3|.
CATAGQPNTEAFF
TGTGCCACGGCAGGGCAACCGAACACTGAAGCTTTCTTT
>.|TRBJ2-3|TRBV7-3|.
CASSLGGRTDTQYF
TGTGCCAGCAGCTTGGGGGGAAGGACAGATACGCAGTATTTT
>.|TRBJ2-2|TRBV27|.
CASRRRDLGRGELFF
TGTGCCAGCAGACGCAGGGACTTGGGAAGGGGGGAGCTGTTTTTT